The TCR beta chain under discussion was sequenced for a study of blood T cells in healthy people across ages. The overall study: The template switching approach captured approximately one barcoded beta molecule for every two T cells. General study points: The study found more naive CD4+ cells and higher diversity in long-lived than aged donors. TCR beta diversity correlated strongly with naive T cell percentage.

The second PCR ran roughly 6 to 12 cycles with a sample-barcoded 5' primer and J-beta primers. TCRdb used MiXCR to reprocess the 5' RACE reads, holding one entry per CDR3 protein. The sample records roughly 1.7 million distinct CDR3 sequences, roughly 32% being singletons. This clonotype was recorded a few times. Its specificity is not known. The origin of this receptor is a woman aged 25-40 years in good health. Sequenced: blood.

CDR3 sequence: CSARVLGYPRGEQFF. The CDR3 DNA sequence: TGCAGTGCTAGAGTGTTAGGCTATCCGCGGGGGGAGCAGTTCTTC. This chain links TRBV20-1 with TRBJ2-1; 7 bases map to TRBD2. V shed 1 base and J 10 bases; nucleotides not matched to a gene: 13. Germline V gene data show CDR1 as DFQATT and CDR2 as SNEGSKA (reference sequence). The CDR3 loop spans 15 amino acids.